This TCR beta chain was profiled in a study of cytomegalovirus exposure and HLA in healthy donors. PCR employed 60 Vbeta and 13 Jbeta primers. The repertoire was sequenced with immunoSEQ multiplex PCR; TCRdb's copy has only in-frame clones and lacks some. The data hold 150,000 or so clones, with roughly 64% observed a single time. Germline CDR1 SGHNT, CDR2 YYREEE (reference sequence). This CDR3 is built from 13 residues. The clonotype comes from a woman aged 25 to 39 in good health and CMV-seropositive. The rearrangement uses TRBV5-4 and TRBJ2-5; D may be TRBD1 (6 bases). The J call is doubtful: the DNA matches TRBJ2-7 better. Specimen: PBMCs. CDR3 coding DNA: TGTGCCAGCAGCGGTTCCGGGACATACGAGCAGTACTTC. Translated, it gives CASSGSGTYEQYF.